This passage covers 11 T cell receptor beta chains from one sample sequenced in a study of cytomegalovirus exposure and HLA in healthy donors. The PCR employed 60 Vbeta primers together with 13 Jbeta primers. The repertoire was sequenced with immunoSEQ multiplex PCR; TCRdb's copy has only in-frame clones and lacks some. The profile shows around 140,000 clones, about 80% of them singletons. The sequenced material came from PBMCs. The receptors here all came from a woman between 35 and 50 years old in good health and CMV-seronegative.

This sequence joins TRBV5-6 and TRBJ2-1; 8 positions agree with TRBD2. The ends lost 0 bases at V and 3 bases at J; junction bases unmatched: 5. CDR1 is SGHDT and CDR2 is YYEEEE in the germline V gene. CDR3 length: 16 amino acids. CDR3 region: CASSLVPGRVYNEQFF. CDR3 DNA sequence: TGTGCCAGCAGCTTGGTCCCCGGGAGGGTCTACAATGAGCAGTTCTTC.

The chain's CDR3 is CASSLPSGREQYF. The DNA for the CDR3 is TGTGCCAGCAGTCTCCCGAGCGGTCGCGAGCAGTACTTC. J is TRBJ2-7 and V is TRBV13, with D maybe TRBD2 (5 bases). Per germline, CDR1 PRHDT and CDR2 FYEKMQ (reference sequence). The ends were cut back, 6 bases at V and 6 bases at J, with 15 bases in the middle. CDR3 size: 13 residues.

This chain connects TRBV10-3 to TRBJ2-2, with 9 bases fitting TRBD2. CDR3 size: 16 residues. With 4 bases clipped from V and 0 bases from J, the junction kept 3 bases outside the gene matches. Germline V lookup: CDR1 ENHRY, CDR2 SYGVKD. The CDR3 region has the DNA TGTGCCATCAGTGGGACTAGCGCCTCGAACACCGGGGAGCTGTTTTTT. This sequence encodes CAISGTSASNTGELFF.

The rearrangement joins TRBV10-3 to TRBJ2-3; D call uncertain. Trimming left V 2 bases short and J 0 bases short, with 9 bases between. Germline loops: CDR1 ENHRY, CDR2 SYGVKD. The CDR3 loop spans 15 amino acids. The CDR3 coding sequence is TGTGCCATCAGTGAGGGGCTTCCTAGCACAGATACGCAGTATTTT. Its translation: CAISEGLPSTDTQYF.

The chain combines TRBV7-9 with TRBJ2-5; the match to TRBD2 covers 8 bases. The CDR3 extends over 14 amino acids. The ends lost 2 bases at V and 4 bases at J; junction bases unmatched: 3. Germline V gene sequence: CDR1 SEHNR, CDR2 FQNEAQ (reference sequence). The CDR3 protein is CASSLTGGGETQYF. CDR3 DNA: TGTGCCAGCAGCTTAACGGGAGGGGGAGAGACCCAGTACTTC.

The rearrangement uses TRBV5-1 and TRBJ2-7; 10 bases align to TRBD2. V lost 0 bases to trimming and J lost 6 bases; unmatched junction nucleotides: 6. Germline values: CDR1 SGHRS, CDR2 YFSETQ. The CDR3 has 15 residues. Written as DNA, the CDR3 is TGCGCCAGCAGCTTGGAAGCGGGAGGGCCGATCGAGCAGTACTTC. This codes for CASSLEAGGPIEQYF.

The J gene is TRBJ2-2, the V gene TRBV28; a possible D gene is TRBD1 (6 bases). Germline CDR1 MDHEN, CDR2 SYDVKM. The CDR3 extends over 14 amino acids. Trimming removed 6 bases from V and 5 bases from J, with 13 bases in between. CDR3 in amino acids: CASSQQGGTGELFF. Here the CDR3 DNA reads TGTGCCAGCAGCCAACAGGGTGGGACCGGGGAGCTGTTTTTT.

The chain combines TRBV7-3 with TRBJ2-2; 11 bases align to TRBD1. The germline gives CDR1 SGHTA, CDR2 FQGTGA. This CDR3 is 14 amino acids long. Trimming took 5 bases from V and 4 from J; bases not matched to a gene: 0. The CDR3 is CASSGTGGTGELFF. The CDR3 nucleotides are TGTGCCAGCAGCGGGACAGGGGGCACCGGGGAGCTGTTTTTT.

The V gene is TRBV7-3, the J gene TRBJ2-1, with 8 bases matching TRBD2. V shed 5 bases and J 5 bases; nucleotides not matched to a gene: 11. CDR3 size: 16 residues. Germline CDR1 reads SGHTA; CDR2 reads FQGTGA. CDR3 residues: CASSQSRGLDHNEQFF. The CDR3 bases are TGTGCCAGCAGCCAGAGTAGGGGACTAGACCACAATGAGCAGTTCTTC.

The V gene is TRBV6-5, the J gene TRBJ2-1; D unclear. Per the germline V gene, CDR1 is MNHEY and CDR2 is SVGAGI. Trimming cost V 2 bases and J 0 bases, with 8 bases left between them. This CDR3 has 15 residues. The CDR3: CASSYTRVSYNEQFF. The CDR3 coding sequence is TGTGCCAGCAGTTACACTCGCGTCTCCTACAATGAGCAGTTCTTC.

The V gene is TRBV6-5, the J gene TRBJ2-1; the match to TRBD2 covers 9 bases. The CDR3 contains 15 residues. Germline CDR1 and CDR2: MNHEY and SVGAGI. V dropped 0 bases and J dropped 4; count of bases not matched to a gene: 1. CDR3 nucleotide sequence: TGTGCCAGCAGTTACTCAGCGGGAGGATACAATGAGCAGTTCTTC. Encoded protein: CASSYSAGGYNEQFF.